Shown below are 2 T cell receptor beta chains from a single sample sequenced in a study of blood T cell repertoires in COVID-19. Data came from immunoSEQ multiplex PCR; TCRdb stores just in-frame clones and leaves some out. The sample includes approximately 260,000 clones, roughly 84% of them seen just once. Sequencing was done on a sample of PBMCs or T cells enriched from blood (not recorded which). These receptor sequences come from a middle-aged man who had recovered from COVID-19.

This chain connects TRBV23-1 to TRBJ2-7; a weak D match, TRBD2 (5 bases). TRBV23-1 is an ORF, with its function uncertain. V dropped 8 bases and J dropped 1 base, with 9 bases sitting between them. This CDR3 has 12 residues. The CDR3 here is CASPGFSYEQYF. CDR3 sequence (DNA): TGCGCCAGCCCGGGATTTTCCTACGAGCAGTACTTC.

This chain links TRBV3-1 (or the pseudogene TRBV3-2) with TRBJ1-5; D is undetermined. This CDR3 contains 12 residues. The V and J ends lost 4 bases and 6 bases respectively, with 7 bases between them. Germline CDR1 is LGHDT and CDR2 is YNNKEL (reference sequence). The CDR3 region has the DNA TGTGCCAGCAGCCCCGGGAGTCAGCCCCAGCATTTT. Translated: CASSPGSQPQHF.